This T cell receptor beta chain originates from a study of neurological immune-mediated disorders. The authors produced cDNA by 5'RACE using 10-nucleotide random UMIs. TCRdb reanalysed the 5' RACE reads using MiXCR and keeps one entry per CDR3 protein. The data show roughly 67,000 distinct CDR3 sequences, 4.1% seen once. This clonotype was picked up a small number of times. What it recognizes is unknown. Germline CDR1 is SGHVS and CDR2 is FNYEAQ. Trimming removed 10 bases from V and 0 bases from J, with 15 bases in between. This CDR3 is built from 15 residues. General observations from the study: Neither clinical nor MRI features showed any association with the multiple sclerosis repertoire cluster, and the authors stated that larger cohorts are needed. One related-CDR3 cluster, identified by phylogenetic grouping, held the repertoires of 18 of 34 multiple sclerosis patients and was a possible signature.

This sequence originates from a man in his forties or fifties with multiple sclerosis. The rearrangement uses TRBV7-6 and TRBJ2-2; D is perhaps TRBD2 (5 bases). The sequencing sample was made of PBMCs. The CDR3 region has the DNA TGTGCCACTAAGGCGGGCAGCGCGAACACCGGGGAGCTGTTTTTT. It encodes CATKAGSANTGELFF.